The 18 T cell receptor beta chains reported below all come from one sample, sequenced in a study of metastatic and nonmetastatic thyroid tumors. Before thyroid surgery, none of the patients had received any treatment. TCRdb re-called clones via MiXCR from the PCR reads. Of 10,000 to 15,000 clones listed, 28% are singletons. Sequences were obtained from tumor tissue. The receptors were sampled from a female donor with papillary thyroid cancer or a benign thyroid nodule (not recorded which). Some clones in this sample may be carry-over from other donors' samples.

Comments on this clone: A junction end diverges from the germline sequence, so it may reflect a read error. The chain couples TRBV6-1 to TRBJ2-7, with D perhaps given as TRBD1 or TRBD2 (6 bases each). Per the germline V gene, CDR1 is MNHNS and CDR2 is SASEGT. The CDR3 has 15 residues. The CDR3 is CASRLLTVGGYEQCF. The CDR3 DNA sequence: TGTGCCAGCAGACTACTGACAGTGGGGGGCTACGAGCAGTGCTTC.

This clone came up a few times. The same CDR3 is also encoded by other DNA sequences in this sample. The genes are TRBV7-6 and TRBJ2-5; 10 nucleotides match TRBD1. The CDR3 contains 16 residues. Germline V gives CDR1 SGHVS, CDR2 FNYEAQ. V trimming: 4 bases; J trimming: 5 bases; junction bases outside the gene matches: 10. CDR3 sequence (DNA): TGTGCCAGCAGCTCTGGACAGGGGGTGGGGCGGGAGACCCAGTACTTC. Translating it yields CASSSGQGVGRETQYF.

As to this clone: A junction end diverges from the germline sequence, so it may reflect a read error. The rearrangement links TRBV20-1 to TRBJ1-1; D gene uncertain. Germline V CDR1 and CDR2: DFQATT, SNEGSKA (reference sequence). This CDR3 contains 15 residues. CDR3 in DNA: TGCAGTGACAACTCCCCGGGAATCGCGAGCACTGAAGCTTCCTTT. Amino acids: CSDNSPGIASTEASF.

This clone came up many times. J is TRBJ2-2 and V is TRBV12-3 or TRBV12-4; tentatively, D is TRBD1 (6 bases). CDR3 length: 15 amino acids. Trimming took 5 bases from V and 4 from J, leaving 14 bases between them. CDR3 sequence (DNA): TGTGCCAGCAGTCGCTACAGGGCCTCCACCGGGGAGCTGTTTTTT. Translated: CASSRYRASTGELFF.

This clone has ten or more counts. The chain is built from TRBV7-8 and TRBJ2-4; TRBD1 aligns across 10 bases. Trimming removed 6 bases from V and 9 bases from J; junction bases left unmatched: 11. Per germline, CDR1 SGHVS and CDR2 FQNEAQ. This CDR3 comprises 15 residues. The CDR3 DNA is TGTGCCAGCAGATCCACACCGGGACAGGGGTCCATTCAGTACTTC. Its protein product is CASRSTPGQGSIQYF.

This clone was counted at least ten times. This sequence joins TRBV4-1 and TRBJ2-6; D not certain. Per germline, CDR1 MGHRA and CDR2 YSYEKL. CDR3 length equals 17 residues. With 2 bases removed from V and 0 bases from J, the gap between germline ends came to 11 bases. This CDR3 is CASSQPPRSSGANVLTF. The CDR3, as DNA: TGCGCCAGCAGCCAACCACCGAGGTCCTCTGGGGCCAACGTCCTGACTTTC.

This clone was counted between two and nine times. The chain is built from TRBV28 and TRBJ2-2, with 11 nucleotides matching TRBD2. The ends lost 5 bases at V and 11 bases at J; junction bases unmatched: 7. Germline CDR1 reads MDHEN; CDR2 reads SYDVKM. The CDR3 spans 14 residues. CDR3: CASSTSGRMVELFF. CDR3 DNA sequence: TGTGCCAGCAGTACTAGCGGGAGAATGGTTGAGCTGTTTTTT.

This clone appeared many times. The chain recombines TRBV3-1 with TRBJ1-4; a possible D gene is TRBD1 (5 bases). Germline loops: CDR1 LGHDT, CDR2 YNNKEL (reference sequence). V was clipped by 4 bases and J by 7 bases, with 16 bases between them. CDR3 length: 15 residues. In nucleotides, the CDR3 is TGTGCCAGCAGCCCCCGGGGGGGTGGGGGTGAAAAACTGTTTTTT. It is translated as CASSPRGGGGEKLFF.

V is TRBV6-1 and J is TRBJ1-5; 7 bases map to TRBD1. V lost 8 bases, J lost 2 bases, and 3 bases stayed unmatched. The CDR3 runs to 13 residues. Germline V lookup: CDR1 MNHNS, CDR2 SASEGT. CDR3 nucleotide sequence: TGTGCCAGCGACAGGGATCGCAATCAGCCCCAGCATTTT. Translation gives CASDRDRNQPQHF.

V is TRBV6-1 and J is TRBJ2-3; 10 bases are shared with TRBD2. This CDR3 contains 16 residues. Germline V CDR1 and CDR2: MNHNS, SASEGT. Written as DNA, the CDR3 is TGTGTTAGCGGGAGGCTTCGAGGCGAATCCACAGATACGCAGTATTTT. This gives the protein CVSGRLRGESTDTQYF.

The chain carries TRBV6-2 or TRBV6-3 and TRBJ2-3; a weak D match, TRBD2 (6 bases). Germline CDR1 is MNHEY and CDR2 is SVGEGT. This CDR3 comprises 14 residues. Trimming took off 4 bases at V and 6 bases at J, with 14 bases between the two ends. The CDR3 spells CASSWGGRFDTQYF. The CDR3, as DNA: TGTGCCAGCAGTTGGGGAGGACGGTTCGATACGCAGTATTTT.

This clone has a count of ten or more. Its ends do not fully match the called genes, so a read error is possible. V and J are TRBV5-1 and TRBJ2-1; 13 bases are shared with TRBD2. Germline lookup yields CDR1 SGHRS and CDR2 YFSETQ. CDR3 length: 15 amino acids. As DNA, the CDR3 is TGCACCAGCAGCTTGGGGACTAGCGGGATGAATGAGCAGTTCTTC. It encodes CTSSLGTSGMNEQFF. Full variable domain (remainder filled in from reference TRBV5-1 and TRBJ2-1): KAGVTQTPRYLIKTRGQQVTLSCSPISGHRSVSWYQQTPGQGLQFLFEYFSETQRNKGNFPGRFSGRQFSNSRSEMNVSTLELGDSALYLCTSSLGTSGMNEQFFGPGTRLTVL.

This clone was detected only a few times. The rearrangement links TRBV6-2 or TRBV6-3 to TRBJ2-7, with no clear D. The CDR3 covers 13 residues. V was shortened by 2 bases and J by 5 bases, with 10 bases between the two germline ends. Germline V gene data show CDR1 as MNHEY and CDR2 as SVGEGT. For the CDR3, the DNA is TGTGCCAGCAGTTACACCAGGCACCACGAGCAGTACTTC. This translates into CASSYTRHHEQYF.

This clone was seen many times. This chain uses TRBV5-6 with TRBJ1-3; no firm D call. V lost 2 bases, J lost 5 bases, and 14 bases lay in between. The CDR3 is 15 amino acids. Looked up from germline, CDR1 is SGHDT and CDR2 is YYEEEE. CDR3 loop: CASSFRTASRNTIYF. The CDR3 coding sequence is TGTGCCAGCAGCTTTAGGACGGCCTCACGAAACACCATATATTTT.

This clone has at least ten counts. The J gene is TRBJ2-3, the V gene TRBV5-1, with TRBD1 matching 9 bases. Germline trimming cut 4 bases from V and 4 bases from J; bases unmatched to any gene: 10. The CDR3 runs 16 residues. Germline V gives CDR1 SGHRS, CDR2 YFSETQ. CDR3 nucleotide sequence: TGCGCCAGCAGCCGTAGTTACAGGGGGCCGGCAGATACGCAGTATTTT. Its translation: CASSRSYRGPADTQYF.

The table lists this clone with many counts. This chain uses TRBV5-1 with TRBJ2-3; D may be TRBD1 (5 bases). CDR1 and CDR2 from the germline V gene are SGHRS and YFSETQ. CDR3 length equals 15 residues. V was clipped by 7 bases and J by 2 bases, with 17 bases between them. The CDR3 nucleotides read TGCGCCAGCTCGGACGGACATTACTTCACAGATACGCAGTATTTT. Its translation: CASSDGHYFTDTQYF.

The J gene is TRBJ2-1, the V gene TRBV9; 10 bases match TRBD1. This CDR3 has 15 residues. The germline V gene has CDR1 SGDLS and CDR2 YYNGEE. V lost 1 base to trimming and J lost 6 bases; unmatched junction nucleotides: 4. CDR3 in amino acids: CASSVRTGGRNEQFF. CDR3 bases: TGTGCCAGCAGCGTACGGACAGGGGGTCGCAATGAGCAGTTCTTC.

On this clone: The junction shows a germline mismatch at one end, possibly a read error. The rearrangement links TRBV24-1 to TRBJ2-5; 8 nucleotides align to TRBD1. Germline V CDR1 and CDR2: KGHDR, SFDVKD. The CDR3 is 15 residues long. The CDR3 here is CATSDFYRGEETQHF. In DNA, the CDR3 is TGTGCCACCAGTGATTTTTACAGGGGGGAAGAGACCCAGCACTTC.